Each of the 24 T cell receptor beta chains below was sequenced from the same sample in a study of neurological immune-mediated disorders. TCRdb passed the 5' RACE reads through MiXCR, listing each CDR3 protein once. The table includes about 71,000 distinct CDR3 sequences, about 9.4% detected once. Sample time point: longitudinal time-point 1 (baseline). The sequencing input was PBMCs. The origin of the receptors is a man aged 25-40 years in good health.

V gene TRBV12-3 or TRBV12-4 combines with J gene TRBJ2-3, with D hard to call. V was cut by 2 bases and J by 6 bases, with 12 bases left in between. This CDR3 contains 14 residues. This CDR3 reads CASSLSIPPDTQYF. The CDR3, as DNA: TGTGCCAGCAGTTTATCAATCCCGCCCGATACGCAGTATTTT.

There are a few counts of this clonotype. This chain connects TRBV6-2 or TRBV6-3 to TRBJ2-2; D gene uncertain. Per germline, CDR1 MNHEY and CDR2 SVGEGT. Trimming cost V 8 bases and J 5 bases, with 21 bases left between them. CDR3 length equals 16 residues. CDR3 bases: TGTGCCAGCTTTCGGCTCCCCCGCCCCACGACCGGGGAGCTGTTTTTT. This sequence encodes CASFRLPRPTTGELFF.

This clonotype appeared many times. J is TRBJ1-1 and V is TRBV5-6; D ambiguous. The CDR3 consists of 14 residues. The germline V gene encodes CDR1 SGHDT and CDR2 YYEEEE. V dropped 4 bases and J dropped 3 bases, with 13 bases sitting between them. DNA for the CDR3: TGTGCCAGCAGCGGGATGTCACGGGACACTGAAGCTTTCTTT. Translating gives CASSGMSRDTEAFF.

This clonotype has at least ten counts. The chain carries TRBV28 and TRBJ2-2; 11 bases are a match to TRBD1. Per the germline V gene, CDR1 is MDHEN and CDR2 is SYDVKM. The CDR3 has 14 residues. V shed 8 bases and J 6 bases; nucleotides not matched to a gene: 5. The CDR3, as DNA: TGTGCCAGCGAAGGACAGGGGGCGTCCGGGGAGCTGTTTTTT. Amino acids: CASEGQGASGELFF.

The CDR3 region has the DNA TGTGCCAGCAGTGATCTAGCGGGAGTACGCAATGAGCAGTTCTTC. This codes for CASSDLAGVRNEQFF. This chain joins TRBV6-6 and TRBJ2-1, with 10 bases identical to TRBD2. CDR3 length: 15 residues. V shed 5 bases, J shed 6 bases, and the junction held 7 bases outside the gene matches. Germline-derived CDR1 and CDR2 are MNHNY and SVGAGI (reference sequence).

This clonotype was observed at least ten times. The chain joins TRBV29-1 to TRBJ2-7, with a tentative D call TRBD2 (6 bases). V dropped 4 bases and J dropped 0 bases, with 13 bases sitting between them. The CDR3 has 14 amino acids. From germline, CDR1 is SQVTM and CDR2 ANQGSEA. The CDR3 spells CSVGRDGSSYEQYF. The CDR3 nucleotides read TGCAGCGTTGGGAGGGACGGGAGCTCCTACGAGCAGTACTTC.

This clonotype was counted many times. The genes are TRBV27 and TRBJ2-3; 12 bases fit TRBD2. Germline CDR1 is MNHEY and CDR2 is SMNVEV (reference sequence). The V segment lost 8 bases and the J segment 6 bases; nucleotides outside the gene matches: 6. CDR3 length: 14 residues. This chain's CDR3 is CASGGLAGMDTQYF. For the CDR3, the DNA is TGTGCCAGCGGAGGACTAGCGGGAATGGATACGCAGTATTTT.

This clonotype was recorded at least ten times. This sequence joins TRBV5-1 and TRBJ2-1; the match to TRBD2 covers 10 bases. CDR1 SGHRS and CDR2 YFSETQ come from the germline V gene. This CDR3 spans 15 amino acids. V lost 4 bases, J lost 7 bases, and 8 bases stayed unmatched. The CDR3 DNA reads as TGCGCCAGCAGCCATTCACTAGCGGGAAAGAATGAGCAGTTCTTC. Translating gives CASSHSLAGKNEQFF.

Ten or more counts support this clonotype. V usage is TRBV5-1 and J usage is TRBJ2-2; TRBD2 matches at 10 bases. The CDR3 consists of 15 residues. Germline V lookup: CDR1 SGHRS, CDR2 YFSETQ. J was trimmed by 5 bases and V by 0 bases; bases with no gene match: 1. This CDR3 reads CASSLASGRTGELFF. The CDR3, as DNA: TGCGCCAGCAGCTTGGCTAGCGGGAGAACCGGGGAGCTGTTTTTT.

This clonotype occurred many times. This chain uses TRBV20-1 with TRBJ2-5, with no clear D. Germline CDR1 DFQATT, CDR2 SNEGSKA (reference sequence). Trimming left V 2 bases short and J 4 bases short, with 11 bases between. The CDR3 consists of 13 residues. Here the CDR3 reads CSARLRAGETQYF. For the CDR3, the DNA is TGCAGTGCTAGACTTAGGGCCGGAGAGACCCAGTACTTC.

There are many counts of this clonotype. The CDR3 DNA follows: TGCAGTGCTTCACGCTACGGCGGGAGGGCCCTCGACGGGGAGCTGTTTTTT. Amino acids: CSASRYGGRALDGELFF. This sequence joins TRBV20-1 and TRBJ2-2; 9 bases map to TRBD2. Germline loops: CDR1 DFQATT, CDR2 SNEGSKA (reference sequence). V lost 5 bases, J lost 7 bases, and 17 bases stayed unmatched. The CDR3 spans 17 residues.

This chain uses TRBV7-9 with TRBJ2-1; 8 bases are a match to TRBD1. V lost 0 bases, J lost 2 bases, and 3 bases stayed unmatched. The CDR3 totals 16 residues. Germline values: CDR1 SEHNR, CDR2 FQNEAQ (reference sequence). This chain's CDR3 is CASSLAGQGPYNEQFF. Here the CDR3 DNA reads TGTGCCAGCAGCTTAGCCGGACAGGGACCCTACAATGAGCAGTTCTTC.

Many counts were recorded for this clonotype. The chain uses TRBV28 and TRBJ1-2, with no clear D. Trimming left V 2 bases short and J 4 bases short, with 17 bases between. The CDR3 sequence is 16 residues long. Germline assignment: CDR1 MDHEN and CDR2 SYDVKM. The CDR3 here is CASSLVNSGRLYGYTF. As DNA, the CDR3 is TGTGCCAGCAGTTTAGTAAACAGTGGCAGGCTCTATGGCTACACCTTC.

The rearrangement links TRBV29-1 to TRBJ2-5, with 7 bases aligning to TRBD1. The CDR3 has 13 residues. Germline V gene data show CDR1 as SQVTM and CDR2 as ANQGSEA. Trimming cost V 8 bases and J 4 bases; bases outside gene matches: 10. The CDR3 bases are TGCAGCCTAGACGCGACAGGGAGAGAGACCCAGTACTTC. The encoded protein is CSLDATGRETQYF. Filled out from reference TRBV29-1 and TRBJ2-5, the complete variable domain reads SAVISQKPSRDICQRGTSLTIQCQVDSQVTMMFWYRQQPGQSLTLIATANQGSEATYESGFVIDKFPISRPNLTFSTLTVSNMSPEDSSIYLCSLDATGRETQYFGPGTRLLVL.

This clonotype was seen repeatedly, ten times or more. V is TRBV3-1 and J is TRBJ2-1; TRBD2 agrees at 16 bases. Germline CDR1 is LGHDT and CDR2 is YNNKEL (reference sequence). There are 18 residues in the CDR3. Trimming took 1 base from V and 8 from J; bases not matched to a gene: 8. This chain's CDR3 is CASSQVGLAGGRGDEQFF. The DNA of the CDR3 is TGTGCCAGCAGCCAAGTGGGACTAGCGGGAGGGCGTGGTGATGAGCAGTTCTTC.

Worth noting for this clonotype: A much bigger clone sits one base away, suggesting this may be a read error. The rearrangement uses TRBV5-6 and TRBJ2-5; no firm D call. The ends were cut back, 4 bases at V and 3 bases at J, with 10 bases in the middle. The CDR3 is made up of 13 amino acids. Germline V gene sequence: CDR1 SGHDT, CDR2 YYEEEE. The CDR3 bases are TGTGCCAGCAGCCTCCATGGGGAAGAGACCCAGTACTTC. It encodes CASSLHGEETQYF.

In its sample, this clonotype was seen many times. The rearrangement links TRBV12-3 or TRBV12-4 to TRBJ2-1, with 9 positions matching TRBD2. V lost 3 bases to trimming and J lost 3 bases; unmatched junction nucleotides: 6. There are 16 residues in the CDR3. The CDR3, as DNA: TGTGCCAGCAGTTTTTTTGCGGGAGGGATCTACAATGAGCAGTTCTTC. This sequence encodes CASSFFAGGIYNEQFF.

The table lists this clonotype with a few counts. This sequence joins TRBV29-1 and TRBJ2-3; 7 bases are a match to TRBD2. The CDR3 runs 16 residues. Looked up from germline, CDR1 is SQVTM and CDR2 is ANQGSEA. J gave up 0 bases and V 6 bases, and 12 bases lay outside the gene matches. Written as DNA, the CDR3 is TGCAGCGTCGGGGACTTGAGCGGGGCTAGCACAGATACGCAGTATTTT. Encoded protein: CSVGDLSGASTDTQYF.

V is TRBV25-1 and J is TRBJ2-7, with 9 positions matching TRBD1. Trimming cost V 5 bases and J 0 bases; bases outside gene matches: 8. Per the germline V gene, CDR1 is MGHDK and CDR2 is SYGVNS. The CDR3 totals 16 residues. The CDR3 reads CASSWSGTGISYEQYF. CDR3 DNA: TGTGCCAGCAGTTGGTCTGGGACAGGGATCTCCTACGAGCAGTACTTC.

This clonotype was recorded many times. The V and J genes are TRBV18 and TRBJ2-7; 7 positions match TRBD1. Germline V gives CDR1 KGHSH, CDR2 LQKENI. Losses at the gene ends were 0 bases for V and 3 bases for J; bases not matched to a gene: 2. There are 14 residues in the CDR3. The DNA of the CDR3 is TGTGCCAGCTCACCACCACAGGGGAGCTACGAGCAGTACTTC. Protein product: CASSPPQGSYEQYF.

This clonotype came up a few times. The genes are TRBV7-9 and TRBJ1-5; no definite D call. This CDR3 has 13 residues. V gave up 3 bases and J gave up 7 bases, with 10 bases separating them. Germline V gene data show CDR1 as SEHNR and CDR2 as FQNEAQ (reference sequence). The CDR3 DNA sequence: TGTGCCAGCAGCTTGTTGGACCAGCAGCCCCAGCATTTT. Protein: CASSLLDQQPQHF.

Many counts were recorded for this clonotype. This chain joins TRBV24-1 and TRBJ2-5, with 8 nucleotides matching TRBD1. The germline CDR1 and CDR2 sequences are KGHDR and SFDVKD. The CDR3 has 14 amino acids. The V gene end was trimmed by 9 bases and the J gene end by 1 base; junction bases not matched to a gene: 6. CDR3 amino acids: CATGGQGIQETQYF. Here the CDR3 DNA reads TGTGCCACCGGAGGACAGGGTATCCAAGAGACCCAGTACTTC.

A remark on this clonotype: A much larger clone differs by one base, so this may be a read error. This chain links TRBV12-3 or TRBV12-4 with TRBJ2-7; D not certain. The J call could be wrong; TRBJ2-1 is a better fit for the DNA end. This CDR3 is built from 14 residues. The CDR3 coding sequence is TGTGCCAGCAGTTTAGTAGTGGGCATCAATGAGCAGTTCTTC. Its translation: CASSLVVGINEQFF.

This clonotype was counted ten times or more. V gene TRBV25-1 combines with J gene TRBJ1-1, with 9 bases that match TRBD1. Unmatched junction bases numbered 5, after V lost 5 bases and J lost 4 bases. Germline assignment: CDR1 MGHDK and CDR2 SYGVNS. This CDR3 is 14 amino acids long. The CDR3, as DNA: TGTGCCAGCAGTTTTCGGGACAGGGCCACTGAAGCTTTCTTT. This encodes CASSFRDRATEAFF.